Listed below are T cell receptor beta chains from one sample, sequenced in a study of OX40 agonist ivuxolimab in advanced cancers. Clones were sequenced by immunoSEQ multiplex PCR, and TCRdb holds only the in-frame ones, with some missing. Found here are 17,000 or so clones, around three quarters of them singletons; the top ten hold around 25%. Sequenced here: CD4+ or CD8+ T cells sorted from blood, sampled in a trial of the OX40 agonist ivuxolimab. The receptors were gathered from an adult with an advanced solid tumor such as melanoma, head and neck, liver or kidney cancer. Both conserved end residues are part of each CDR3. The D gene is left open where the match is weak. Size tells how often a clone was seen (once, few, many) or the class of an expanded clone, and some rows leave it out.

>TRBV4-2|TRBJ1-2|-|TRBD1|15
CASSQVQGAGYGYTF
TGTGCCAGCAGCCAAGTGCAGGGGGCGGGTTATGGCTACACCTTC
>TRBV29-1|TRBJ2-7|-|-|12
CSVESDTYEQYF
TGCAGCGTTGAATCGGATACCTACGAGCAGTACTTC
>TRBV6-5|TRBJ2-3|-|-|15
CASTPRRGSTDTQYF
TGTGCCAGCACCCCTCGGCGCGGTAGCACAGATACGCAGTATTTT
>TRBV19|TRBJ1-1|-|-|15
CASTPAGSANTEAFF
TGTGCCAGTACCCCAGCTGGGTCGGCGAACACTGAAGCTTTCTTT
>TRBV7-3|TRBJ2-5|-|-|15
CASSSIGGGKETQYF
TGTGCCAGCAGCTCGATAGGGGGGGGCAAAGAGACCCAGTACTTC
>TRBV27|TRBJ1-5|once|TRBD1|14
CASRPDRGAQPQHF
TGTGCCAGCAGGCCAGACAGGGGAGCTCAGCCCCAGCATTTT
>TRBV6-5|TRBJ2-2|many|TRBD2|15
CASSWGSGGSGELFF
TGTGCCAGCAGTTGGGGTAGCGGGGGGAGCGGGGAGCTGTTTTTT
>TRBV12-2|TRBJ2-7|once|-|12
CASRLEDLLEYF
TGTGCAAGTCGCTTAGAAGATCTATTGGAGTACTTC
>TRBV7-8|TRBJ2-1|-|-|16
CASSPRLAETGNEQFF
TGTGCCAGCAGCCCTAGATTAGCGGAAACCGGCAATGAGCAGTTCTTC
>TRBV7-9|TRBJ1-1|-|-|13
CASSPGEAPEAFF
TGTGCCAGCAGCCCGGGCGAGGCCCCTGAAGCTTTCTTT
>TRBV9|TRBJ2-1|once|-|13
CASSATGHNEQFF
TGTGCCAGCAGCGCTACAGGGCACAATGAGCAGTTCTTC
>TRBV29-1|TRBJ1-2|-|-|14
CSVEDEDSNYGYTF
TGCAGCGTTGAAGACGAGGACAGTAACTATGGCTACACCTTC
>TRBV7-8|TRBJ2-2|-|-|14
CASSLDRQRGELFF
TGTGCCAGCAGCTTAGACAGGCAAAGGGGGGAGCTGTTTTTT
>TRBV6-1|TRBJ2-7|-|-|12
CASFKGGYEQYF
TGTGCCAGCTTCAAAGGGGGATACGAGCAGTACTTC
>TRBV27|TRBJ1-2|-|-|13
CASSGIGNYGYTF
TGTGCCAGCAGTGGAATAGGGAACTATGGCTACACCTTC
>TRBV27|TRBJ2-7|-|-|14
CASAAGTELYEQYF
TGTGCCAGCGCCGCCGGGACGGAGCTCTACGAGCAGTACTTC